This T cell receptor beta chain was retrieved from a study of technical replicates of blood from several donors. The CDR3 is 14 amino acids. The germline V gene has CDR1 MNHNY and CDR2 SVGAGI (reference sequence). V was shortened by 5 bases and J by 2 bases, with 12 bases between the two germline ends. Data came from immunoSEQ multiplex PCR; TCRdb stores just in-frame clones and leaves some out. In the table there are under 85,000 clones, 93% of which are singletons. This clone has a single count. The source is a human donor in good health. The chain is built from TRBV6-6 and TRBJ1-1; the D gene is possibly TRBD1 (5 bases). The material sequenced was T cells isolated from PBMCs. The CDR3, as DNA: TGTGCCAGCAGTACCCAAACAGGTAACACTGAAGCTTTCTTT. It is translated as CASSTQTGNTEAFF.